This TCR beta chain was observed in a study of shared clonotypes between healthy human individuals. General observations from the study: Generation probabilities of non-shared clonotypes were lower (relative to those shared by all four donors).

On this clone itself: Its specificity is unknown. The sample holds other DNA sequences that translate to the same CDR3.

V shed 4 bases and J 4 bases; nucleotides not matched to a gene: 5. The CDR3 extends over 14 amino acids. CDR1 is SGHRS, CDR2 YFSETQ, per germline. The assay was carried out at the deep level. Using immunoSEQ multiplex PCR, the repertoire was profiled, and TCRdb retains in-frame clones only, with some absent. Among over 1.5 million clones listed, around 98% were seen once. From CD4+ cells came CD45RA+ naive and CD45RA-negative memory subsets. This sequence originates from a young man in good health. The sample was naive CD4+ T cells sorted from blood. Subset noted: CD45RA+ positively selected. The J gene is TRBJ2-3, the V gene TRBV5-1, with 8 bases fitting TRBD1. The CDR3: CASSRGQGPDTQYF. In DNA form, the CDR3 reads TGCGCCAGCAGCCGAGGACAGGGTCCAGATACGCAGTATTTT.